Each of the 11 T cell receptor beta chains below was sequenced from the same sample in a study of blood T cell repertoires in COVID-19. Measured with immunoSEQ multiplex PCR; TCRdb has only the in-frame clones, and not every one. Of more than 200,000 clones in the sample, 87% were seen once. Sequencing used PBMCs or T cells enriched from blood (not recorded which). Receptors were obtained from a man younger than 40 who had recovered from COVID-19.

A single count supports this clone. The rearrangement joins TRBV24-1 to TRBJ1-2; D possibly corresponds to TRBD1 (5 bases). Deletions cut 2 bases from V and 4 bases from J, with 13 bases between. CDR1 is KGHDR and CDR2 is SFDVKD in the germline V gene. The CDR3 sequence is 15 residues long. CDR3 coding DNA: TGTGCCACCAGTGATTCGGAACAGGACCCCTATGGCTACACCTTC. Translation gives CATSDSEQDPYGYTF.

This clone was observed a handful of times. This chain links TRBV7-9 with TRBJ1-1; TRBD1 aligns across 8 bases. CDR1 and CDR2 (germline): SEHNR, FQNEAQ (reference sequence). CDR3 length: 18 amino acids. V lost 4 bases, J lost 2 bases, and 15 bases stayed unmatched. Here the CDR3 reads CASSSRLNSGGRNTEAFF. The DNA for the CDR3 is TGTGCCAGCAGCTCGCGTTTAAATTCAGGGGGCCGCAACACTGAAGCTTTCTTT.

V is TRBV30 and J is TRBJ1-4, with a possible D match to TRBD1 (6 bases). With 4 bases removed from V and 7 bases from J, the gap between germline ends came to 16 bases. The CDR3 totals 14 residues. Germline CDR1 reads GTSNPN; CDR2 reads SVGIG (reference sequence). DNA for the CDR3: TGTGCCTGGAAGGGGGGGGCGGTGGGTGAAAAACTGTTTTTT. Residues: CAWKGGAVGEKLFF.

The V gene is TRBV6-5, the J gene TRBJ2-2, with a weak D call TRBD1 (5 bases). The CDR3 contains 15 residues. Germline CDR1 reads MNHEY; CDR2 reads SVGAGI. Trimming shortened V by 2 bases and J by 1 base, and 8 bases separated the two germline ends. Written as DNA, the CDR3 is TGTGCCAGCAGTTACAGGACACTGAACACCGGGGAGCTGTTTTTT. Translating it yields CASSYRTLNTGELFF.

This clone was observed a single time. The rearrangement uses TRBV2 and TRBJ2-2; 7 nucleotides align to TRBD1. The CDR3 runs 12 residues. Germline V gives CDR1 SNHLY, CDR2 FYNNEI. V lost 9 bases and J lost 3; bases outside the gene matches: 1. The CDR3 region is CASTGDTGELFF. The CDR3 DNA reads TGTGCCAGTACAGGGGACACCGGGGAGCTGTTTTTT. The variable domain in full, with the rest retrieved from reference TRBV2 and TRBJ2-2, is EPEVTQTPSHQVTQMGQEVILRCVPISNHLYFYWYRQILGQKVEFLVSFYNNEISEKSEIFDDQFSVERPDGSNFTLKIRSTKLEDSAMYFCASTGDTGELFFGEGSRLTVL.

Concerning this clone itself: Other DNA sequences in this sample translate to the same CDR3. The genes are TRBV14 and TRBJ1-1; the match to TRBD1 covers 9 bases. Trimming cost V 4 bases and J 4 bases; bases outside gene matches: 1. CDR3 length equals 13 residues. The germline gives CDR1 SGHDN, CDR2 FVKESK. The chain's CDR3 is CASSLTGGTEAFF. The CDR3 coding sequence is TGTGCCAGCAGCCTGACAGGGGGCACTGAAGCTTTCTTT.

This rearrangement joins TRBV7-9 to TRBJ2-7, with D possibly TRBD1 on 6 matching bases. V was pared by 3 bases and J by 4 bases, with 10 bases between. Per the germline V gene, CDR1 is SEHNR and CDR2 is FQNEAQ (reference sequence). The CDR3 extends over 13 amino acids. CDR3 nucleotide sequence: TGTGCCAGCAGCTTCACAGGGTCGTACGAGCAGTACTTC. Translated, it gives CASSFTGSYEQYF. The variable domain in full, completed from reference TRBV7-9 and TRBJ2-7, reads DTGVSQNPRHKITKRGQNVTFRCDPISEHNRLYWYRQTLGQGPEFLTYFQNEAQLEKSRLLSDRFSAERPKGSFSTLEIQRTEQGDSAMYLCASSFTGSYEQYFGPGTRLTVT.

The CDR3 sequence: CASSPRAAMNTEAFF. The CDR3 region has the DNA TGTGCCAGCAGTCCGAGGGCGGCCATGAACACTGAAGCTTTCTTT. The chain couples TRBV28 to TRBJ1-1; D not certain. Trimming took 5 bases from V and 0 from J, leaving 13 bases between them. Germline V lookup: CDR1 MDHEN, CDR2 SYDVKM. The CDR3 is made up of 15 amino acids.

This rearrangement joins TRBV7-2 to TRBJ2-5; D remains ambiguous. This CDR3 has 14 residues. Germline loops: CDR1 SGHTA, CDR2 FQGNSA. V dropped 5 bases and J dropped 2 bases, with 12 bases sitting between them. The CDR3 loop is CASSRYRRQETQYF. The CDR3 DNA reads TGTGCCAGCAGCCGTTATAGGCGGCAAGAGACCCAGTACTTC.

The V gene is TRBV6-4, the J gene TRBJ2-1, with 11 positions matching TRBD2. There are 17 residues in the CDR3. The germline gives CDR1 MRHNA, CDR2 SNTAGT. Unmatched junction bases numbered 8, after V lost 0 bases and J lost 7 bases. CDR3 loop: CASSDSPSSGGANEQFF. In DNA form, the CDR3 reads TGTGCCAGCAGTGACTCGCCTAGTAGCGGGGGGGCGAATGAGCAGTTCTTC.

This rearrangement joins TRBV19 to TRBJ1-5; the D is unclear. V lost 1 base and J 2 bases, leaving 12 bases between the germline ends. CDR3 length: 16 amino acids. Germline V gives CDR1 LNHDA, CDR2 SQIVND (reference sequence). The CDR3 nucleotides read TGTGCCAGTAGTATAGTCCGGGGTTTGGGCAATCAGCCCCAGCATTTT. Translating gives CASSIVRGLGNQPQHF.